The source of this T cell receptor beta chain is a study of T cell responses to AZD1222 COVID-19 vaccine. The study's findings and limits: None of the repertoires were sampled until the peak T cell response had passed. Possibly, clonal diversity was underestimated; donors were largely white British and included more females.

Generated by immunoSEQ multiplex PCR, the TCRdb table keeps only in-frame clones and is missing some. Of 150,000 or so clones listed, nearly 95% are singletons. With V trimmed by 5 bases and J by 5 bases, 8 bases remained unmatched. CDR1 and CDR2 (germline): SGHDN, FVKESK. The CDR3 is 14 residues long. With regard to this clone: The antigen is unknown.

The specimen comprised peripheral blood, sampled on day 0 of AZD1222 vaccination. The V gene is TRBV14, the J gene TRBJ1-2; 7 bases are a match to TRBD1. This sequence originates from an adult in good health. CDR3 sequence reads: CASSDLQGMYGYTF. The CDR3 region has the DNA TGTGCCAGCAGCGATTTACAGGGGATGTATGGCTACACCTTC.